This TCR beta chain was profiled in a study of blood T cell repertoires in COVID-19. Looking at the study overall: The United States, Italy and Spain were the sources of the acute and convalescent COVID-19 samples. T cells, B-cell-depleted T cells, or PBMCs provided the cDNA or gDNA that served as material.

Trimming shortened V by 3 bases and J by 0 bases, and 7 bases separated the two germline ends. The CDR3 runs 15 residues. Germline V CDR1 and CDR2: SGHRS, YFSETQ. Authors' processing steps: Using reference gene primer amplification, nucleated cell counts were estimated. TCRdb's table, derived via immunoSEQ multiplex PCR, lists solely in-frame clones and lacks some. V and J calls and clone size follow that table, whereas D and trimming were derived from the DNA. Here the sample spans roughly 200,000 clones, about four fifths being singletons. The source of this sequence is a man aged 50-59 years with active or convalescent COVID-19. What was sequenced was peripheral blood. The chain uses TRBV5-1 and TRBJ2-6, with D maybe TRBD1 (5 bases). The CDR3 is CASSWGSSGANVLTF. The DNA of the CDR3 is TGCGCCAGCAGCTGGGGCTCCTCTGGGGCCAACGTCCTGACTTTC.